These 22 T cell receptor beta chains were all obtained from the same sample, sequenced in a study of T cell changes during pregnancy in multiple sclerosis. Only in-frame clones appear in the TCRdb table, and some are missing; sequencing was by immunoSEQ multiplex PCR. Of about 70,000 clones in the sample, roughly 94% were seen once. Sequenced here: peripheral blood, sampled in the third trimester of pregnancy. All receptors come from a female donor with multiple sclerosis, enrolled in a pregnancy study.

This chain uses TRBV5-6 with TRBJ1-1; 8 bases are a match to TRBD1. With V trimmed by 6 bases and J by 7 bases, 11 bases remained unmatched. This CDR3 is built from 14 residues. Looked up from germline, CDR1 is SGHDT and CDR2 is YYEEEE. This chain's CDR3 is CASTLTGGVGEAFF. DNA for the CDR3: TGTGCCAGCACGCTAACAGGGGGGGTGGGTGAAGCTTTCTTT.

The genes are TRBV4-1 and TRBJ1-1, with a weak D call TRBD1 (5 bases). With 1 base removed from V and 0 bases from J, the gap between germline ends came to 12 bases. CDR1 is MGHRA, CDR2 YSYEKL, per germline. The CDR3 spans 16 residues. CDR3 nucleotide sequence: TGCGCCAGCAGCCAAGGGAGGGCAGGGATGAACACTGAAGCTTTCTTT. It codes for CASSQGRAGMNTEAFF.

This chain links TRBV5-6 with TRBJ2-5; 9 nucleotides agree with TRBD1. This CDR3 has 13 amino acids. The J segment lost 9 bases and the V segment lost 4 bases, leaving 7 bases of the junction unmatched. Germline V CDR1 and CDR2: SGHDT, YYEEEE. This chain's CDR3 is CASSAGTGISQYF. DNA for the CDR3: TGTGCCAGCAGCGCCGGGACAGGGATCTCCCAGTACTTC.

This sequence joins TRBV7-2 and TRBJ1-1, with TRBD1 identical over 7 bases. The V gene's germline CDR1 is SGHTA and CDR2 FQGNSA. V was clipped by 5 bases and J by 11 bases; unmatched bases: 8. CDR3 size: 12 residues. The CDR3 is CASSRPGQRAFF. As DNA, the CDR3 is TGTGCCAGCAGCCGACCGGGACAGAGGGCTTTCTTT.

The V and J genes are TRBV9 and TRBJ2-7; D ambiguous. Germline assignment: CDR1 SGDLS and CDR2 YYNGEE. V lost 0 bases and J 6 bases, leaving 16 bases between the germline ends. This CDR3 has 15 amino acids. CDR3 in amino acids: CASSVVPPEEGEQYF. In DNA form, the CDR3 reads TGTGCCAGCAGCGTAGTCCCCCCTGAGGAAGGCGAGCAGTACTTC.

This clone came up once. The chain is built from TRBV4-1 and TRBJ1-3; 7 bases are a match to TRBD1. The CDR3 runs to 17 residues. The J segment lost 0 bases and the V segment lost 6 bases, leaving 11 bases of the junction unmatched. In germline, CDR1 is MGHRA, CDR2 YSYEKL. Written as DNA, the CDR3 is TGCGCCAGCAGTCGACAGGGAATCGCCATCTCTGGAAACACCATATATTTT. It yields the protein CASSRQGIAISGNTIYF.

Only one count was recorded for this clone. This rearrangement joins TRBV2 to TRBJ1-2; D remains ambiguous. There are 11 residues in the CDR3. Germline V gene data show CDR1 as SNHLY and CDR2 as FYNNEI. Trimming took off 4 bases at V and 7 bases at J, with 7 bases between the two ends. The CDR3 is CASSVRGGYTF. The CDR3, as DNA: TGTGCCAGCAGTGTTCGGGGTGGCTACACCTTC.

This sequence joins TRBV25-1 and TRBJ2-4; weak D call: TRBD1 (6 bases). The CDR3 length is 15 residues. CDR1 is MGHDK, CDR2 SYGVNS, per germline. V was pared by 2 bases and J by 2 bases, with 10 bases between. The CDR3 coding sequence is TGTGCCAGCAGTGAAATTCAGGGGACCAAAAACATTCAGTACTTC. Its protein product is CASSEIQGTKNIQYF.

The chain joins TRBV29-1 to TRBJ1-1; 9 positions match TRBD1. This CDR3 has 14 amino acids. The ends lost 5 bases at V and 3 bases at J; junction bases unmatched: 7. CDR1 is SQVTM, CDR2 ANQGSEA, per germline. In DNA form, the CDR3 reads TGCAGCGTTAGAGACAGGGGGGTTCACACTGAAGCTTTCTTT. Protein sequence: CSVRDRGVHTEAFF.

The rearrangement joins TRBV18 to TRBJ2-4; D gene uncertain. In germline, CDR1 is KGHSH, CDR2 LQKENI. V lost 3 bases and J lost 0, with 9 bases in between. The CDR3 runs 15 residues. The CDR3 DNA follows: TGTGCCAGCTCACCTCCAGCGCTAGCCAAAAACATTCAGTACTTC. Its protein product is CASSPPALAKNIQYF. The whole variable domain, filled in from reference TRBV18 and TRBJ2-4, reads NAGVMQNPRHLVRRRGQEARLRCSPMKGHSHVYWYRQLPEEGLKFMVYLQKENIIDESGMPKERFSAEFPKEGPSILRIQQVVRGDSAAYFCASSPPALAKNIQYFGAGTRLSVL.

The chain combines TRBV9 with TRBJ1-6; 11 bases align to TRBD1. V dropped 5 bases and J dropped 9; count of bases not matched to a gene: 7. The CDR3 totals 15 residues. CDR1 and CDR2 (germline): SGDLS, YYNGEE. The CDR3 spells CASRKDRGRGSPLHF. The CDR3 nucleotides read TGTGCCAGCAGGAAGGACAGGGGGCGAGGTTCACCCCTCCACTTT.

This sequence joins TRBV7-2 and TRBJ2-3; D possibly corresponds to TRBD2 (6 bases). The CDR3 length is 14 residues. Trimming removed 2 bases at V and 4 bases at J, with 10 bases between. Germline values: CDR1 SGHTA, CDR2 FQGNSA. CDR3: CASSLFGGPDTQYF. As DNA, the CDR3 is TGTGCCAGCAGCTTATTTGGAGGGCCAGATACGCAGTATTTT.

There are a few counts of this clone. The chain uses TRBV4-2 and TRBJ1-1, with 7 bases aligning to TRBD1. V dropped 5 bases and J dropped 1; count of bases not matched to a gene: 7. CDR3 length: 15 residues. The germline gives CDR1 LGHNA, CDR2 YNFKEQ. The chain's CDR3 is CASSLHQGGNTEAFF. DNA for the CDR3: TGTGCCAGCAGCTTGCACCAGGGGGGGAACACTGAAGCTTTCTTT.

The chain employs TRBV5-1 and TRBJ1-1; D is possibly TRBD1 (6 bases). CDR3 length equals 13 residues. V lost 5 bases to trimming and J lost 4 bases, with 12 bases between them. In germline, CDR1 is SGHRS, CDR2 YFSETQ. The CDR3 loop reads CASRLRQATEAFF. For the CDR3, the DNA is TGCGCCAGCAGACTTAGACAGGCCACTGAAGCTTTCTTT.

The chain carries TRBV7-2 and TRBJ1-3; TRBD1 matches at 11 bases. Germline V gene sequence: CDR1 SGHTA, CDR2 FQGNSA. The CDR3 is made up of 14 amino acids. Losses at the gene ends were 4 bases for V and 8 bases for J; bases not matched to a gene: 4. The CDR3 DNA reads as TGTGCCAGCAGCTCAGGACAGGGGGCGGACACCATATATTTT. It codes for CASSSGQGADTIYF.

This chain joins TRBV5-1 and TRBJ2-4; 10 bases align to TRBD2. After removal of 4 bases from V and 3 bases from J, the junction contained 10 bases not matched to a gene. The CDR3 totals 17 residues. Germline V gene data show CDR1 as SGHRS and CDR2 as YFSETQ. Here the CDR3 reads CASSPRSGGADKNIQYF. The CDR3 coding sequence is TGCGCCAGCAGCCCCAGGAGCGGGGGGGCCGACAAAAACATTCAGTACTTC.

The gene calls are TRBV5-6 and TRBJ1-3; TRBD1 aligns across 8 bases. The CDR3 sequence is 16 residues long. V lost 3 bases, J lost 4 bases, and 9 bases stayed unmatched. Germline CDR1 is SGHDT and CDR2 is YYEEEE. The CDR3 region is CASSYTLGQGGNTIYF. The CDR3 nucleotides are TGTGCCAGCAGCTACACCCTCGGACAGGGCGGAAACACCATATATTTT.

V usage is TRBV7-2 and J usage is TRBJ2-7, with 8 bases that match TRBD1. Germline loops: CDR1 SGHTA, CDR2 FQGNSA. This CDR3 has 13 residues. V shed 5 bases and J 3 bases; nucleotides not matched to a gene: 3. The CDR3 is CASSHTGGYEQYF. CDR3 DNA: TGTGCCAGCAGCCATACAGGGGGCTACGAGCAGTACTTC.

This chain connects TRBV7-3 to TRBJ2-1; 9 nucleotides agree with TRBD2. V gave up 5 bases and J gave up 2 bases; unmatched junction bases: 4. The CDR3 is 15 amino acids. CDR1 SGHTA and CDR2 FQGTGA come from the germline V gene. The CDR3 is CASSLSGGPYNEQFF. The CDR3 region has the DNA TGTGCCAGCAGCCTAAGCGGGGGGCCCTACAATGAGCAGTTCTTC. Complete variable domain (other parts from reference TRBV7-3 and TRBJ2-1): GAGVSQTPSNKVTEKGKYVELRCDPISGHTALYWYRQSLGQGPEFLIYFQGTGAADDSGLPNDRFFAVRPEGSVSTLKIQRTERGDSAVYLCASSLSGGPYNEQFFGPGTRLTVL.

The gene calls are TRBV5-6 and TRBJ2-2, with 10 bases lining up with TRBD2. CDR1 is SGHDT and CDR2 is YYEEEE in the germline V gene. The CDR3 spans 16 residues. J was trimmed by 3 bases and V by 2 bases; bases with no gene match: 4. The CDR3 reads CASSLTSGAYTGELFF. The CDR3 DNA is TGTGCCAGCAGCTTAACTAGCGGGGCCTACACCGGGGAGCTGTTTTTT.

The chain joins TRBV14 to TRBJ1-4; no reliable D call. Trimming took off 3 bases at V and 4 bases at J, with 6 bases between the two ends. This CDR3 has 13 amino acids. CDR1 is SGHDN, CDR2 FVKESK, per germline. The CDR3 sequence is CASSHINNEKLFF. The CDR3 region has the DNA TGTGCCAGCAGCCATATTAATAATGAAAAACTGTTTTTT.

The CDR3 protein is CAIEGDRLPNYGYTF. In DNA form, the CDR3 reads TGTGCCATCGAGGGGGACAGACTACCTAACTATGGCTACACCTTC. This chain connects TRBV10-3 to TRBJ1-2; 7 bases agree with TRBD1. In germline, CDR1 is ENHRY, CDR2 SYGVKD. Germline trimming cut 8 bases from V and 0 bases from J; bases unmatched to any gene: 9. CDR3 length: 15 amino acids.